A few counts support the clone carrying this T cell receptor beta chain. Its antigen is as yet unknown. Amplification yielded TCR beta CDR3 regions, with RNA transcripts as the source. HTBI primers drove first-round RT-PCR of the TCR CDR3. Each CDR3 protein gets one entry after TCRdb re-called the multiplex PCR reads with MiXCR. The data contain under 350,000 distinct CDR3 sequences, roughly 23% of them seen just once; the ten biggest clones take up under 55%. These data originate in a study of T cells in Graves' hyperthyroidism and ophthalmopathy. Overall study results and limits: Ophthalmopathy stood apart from stable hyperthyroidism in a 13 V-J model.

CDR1 is SEHNR and CDR2 is FQNEAQ in the germline V gene (reference sequence). This CDR3 spans 14 amino acids. V was cut by 3 bases and J by 5 bases, with 13 bases left in between. Newly diagnosed patients aged 18 to 65 had hyperthyroidism of under 2 months' duration. This chain links TRBV7-9 with TRBJ1-1, with D unresolved. This clonotype originated in a woman between 45 and 65 years old with Graves' hyperthyroidism. Sequencing was done on a sample of blood. The CDR3 is CASSFPQTGTEAFF. CDR3 DNA sequence: TGTGCCAGCAGCTTTCCACAAACTGGGACTGAAGCTTTCTTT. Full variable domain (outside the CDR3, taken from reference TRBV7-9 and TRBJ1-1): DTGVSQNPRHKITKRGQNVTFRCDPISEHNRLYWYRQTLGQGPEFLTYFQNEAQLEKSRLLSDRFSAERPKGSFSTLEIQRTEQGDSAMYLCASSFPQTGTEAFFGQGTRLTVV.